Below are 28 T cell receptor beta chains sequenced from a single sample in a study of blood T cell repertoires in COVID-19. Using immunoSEQ multiplex PCR, the repertoire was profiled, and TCRdb retains in-frame clones only, with some absent. The sample lists fewer than 350,000 clones, around 90% seen once, with approximately 5.5% in the top ten. The sequencing input was PBMCs or T cells enriched from blood (not recorded which). The origin of the receptors is a man between 60 and 75 years old who had recovered from COVID-19.

CDR3 in DNA: TGTGCCAGCAGTGACACAGGCTACGAGCAGTACTTC. This encodes CASSDTGYEQYF. V usage is TRBV2 and J usage is TRBJ2-7, with a weak D call TRBD1 (5 bases). Germline assignment: CDR1 SNHLY and CDR2 FYNNEI. The V end lost 3 bases, the J end lost 3 bases, and 6 bases lay between the germline ends. This CDR3 comprises 12 residues.

The chain employs TRBV29-1 and TRBJ1-2; D is unclear. Germline lookup yields CDR1 SQVTM and CDR2 ANQGSEA. Between the trimmed V and J ends, which lost 4 bases and 7 bases, there was a span of 13 bases. CDR3 length equals 12 residues. CDR3 DNA: TGCAGCGTTGGCTCCGCCGGGGTTGGCTACACCTTC. Translated: CSVGSAGVGYTF.

The J gene is TRBJ1-2, the V gene TRBV4-3; TRBD1 matches 8 bases. Germline CDR1 and CDR2: LGHNA and YSLEER. The CDR3 has 15 amino acids. J was trimmed by 5 bases and V by 1 base; bases with no gene match: 6. CDR3 region: CASSQGGQGFYGYTF. CDR3 nucleotide sequence: TGCGCCAGCAGCCAAGGCGGACAGGGATTTTATGGCTACACCTTC.

Points on this clone: Other nucleotide sequences from this sample produce the same CDR3. This chain connects TRBV19 to TRBJ1-5, with 9 bases that match TRBD1. This CDR3 is 14 amino acids long. The V and J ends lost 3 bases and 5 bases, in that order; junction bases with no gene match: 2. Germline V gene sequence: CDR1 LNHDA, CDR2 SQIVND (reference sequence). CDR3 sequence reads: CASSIRTGDQPQHF. The CDR3 DNA is TGTGCCAGTAGTATCCGGACAGGGGATCAGCCCCAGCATTTT. Based on the CDR3 plus reference TRBV19 and TRBJ1-5, the full variable domain is DGGITQSPKYLFRKEGQNVTLSCEQNLNHDAMYWYRQDPGQGLRLIYYSQIVNDFQKGDIAEGYSVSREKKESFPLTVTSAQKNPTAFYLCASSIRTGDQPQHFGDGTRLSIL.

The chain uses TRBV5-1 and TRBJ1-5; D perhaps matches TRBD1 (5 bases). CDR1 SGHRS and CDR2 YFSETQ come from the germline V gene. V shed 0 bases and J shed 7 bases, with 14 bases lying between them. This CDR3 spans 15 amino acids. CDR3 region: CASSLVPGGGQPQHF. Here the CDR3 DNA reads TGCGCCAGCAGCTTGGTGCCGGGGGGTGGACAGCCCCAGCATTTT.

The chain uses TRBV25-1 and TRBJ1-1; TRBD1 aligns across 7 bases. The CDR3 has 12 residues. Germline V gene data show CDR1 as MGHDK and CDR2 as SYGVNS. V lost 3 bases and J lost 11; bases outside the gene matches: 6. CDR3 protein: CASSEGAGGAFF. The CDR3 DNA sequence: TGTGCCAGCAGTGAGGGGGCAGGGGGTGCTTTCTTT.

A single count supports this clone. The rearrangement uses TRBV7-2 and TRBJ1-5; 8 bases align to TRBD1. The germline gives CDR1 SGHTA, CDR2 FQGNSA. Trimming cost V 5 bases and J 5 bases; bases outside gene matches: 5. CDR3 size: 14 residues. Written as DNA, the CDR3 is TGTGCCAGCAGCCCGGGGACAGGTGATCAGCCCCAGCATTTT. Amino acid sequence: CASSPGTGDQPQHF.

The V and J genes are TRBV28 and TRBJ1-3; the D gene is possibly TRBD1 (6 bases). This CDR3 has 17 amino acids. V was cut by 2 bases and J by 0 bases, with 14 bases left in between. The germline V gene has CDR1 MDHEN and CDR2 SYDVKM. The CDR3 protein is CASSLIWTASSGNTIYF. CDR3 sequence (DNA): TGTGCCAGCAGTTTAATTTGGACAGCCAGCTCTGGAAACACCATATATTTT.

Worth noting for this clone: The sample contains more than one DNA sequence encoding this CDR3. CDR3 sequence: CASSQGLAGLQETQYF. The CDR3 coding sequence is TGTGCCAGCAGCCAGGGACTAGCGGGTTTACAAGAGACCCAGTACTTC. The genes are TRBV27 and TRBJ2-5, with TRBD2 matching over 12 bases. CDR1 MNHEY and CDR2 SMNVEV come from the germline V gene (reference sequence). The CDR3 extends over 16 amino acids. J lost 2 bases, V lost 6 bases, and 7 bases had no gene match.

CDR3 residues: CASSTIGQGTDTQYF. DNA for the CDR3: TGTGCCAGTAGTACTATCGGACAGGGCACAGATACGCAGTATTTT. This rearrangement joins TRBV19 to TRBJ2-3; 7 positions match TRBD1. This CDR3 is built from 15 residues. Per the germline V gene, CDR1 is LNHDA and CDR2 is SQIVND (reference sequence). The V and J ends lost 4 bases and 1 base, in that order; junction bases with no gene match: 5.

This clone was seen more than once but under ten times. V usage is TRBV3-1 (or the pseudogene TRBV3-2) and J usage is TRBJ1-1; no definite D call. Germline V gene lookup returns CDR1 LGHDT and CDR2 YNNKEL (reference sequence). The CDR3 loop spans 14 amino acids. V was pared by 0 bases and J by 6 bases, with 11 bases between. CDR3 nucleotides: TGTGCCAGCAGCCAAGATCTTATAAGCCCTGAAGCTTTCTTT. Amino acids: CASSQDLISPEAFF.

The chain carries TRBV6-5 and TRBJ2-1, with TRBD1 matching 10 bases. V shed 7 bases and J 1 base; nucleotides not matched to a gene: 4. The CDR3 extends over 15 amino acids. CDR1 and CDR2 (germline): MNHEY, SVGAGI. The CDR3 coding sequence is TGTGCCAGCAAGAAGGGACAGGGGTCCTACAATGAGCAGTTCTTC. Residues: CASKKGQGSYNEQFF.

The V and J genes are TRBV6-2 or TRBV6-3 and TRBJ2-5, with 8 bases fitting TRBD2. V shed 3 bases, J shed 4 bases, and the junction held 10 bases outside the gene matches. The CDR3 is 16 amino acids. CDR1 is MNHEY, CDR2 SVGEGT, per germline. The CDR3 DNA is TGTGCCAGCAGTTATTTCTTGCGGGAGGCACGAGAGACCCAGTACTTC. It specifies CASSYFLREARETQYF.

J is TRBJ1-3 and V is TRBV5-1; tentative D call: TRBD1 (5 bases). The CDR3 runs 16 residues. Germline CDR1 is SGHRS and CDR2 is YFSETQ. Trimming pared 2 bases from V and 0 bases from J, leaving 12 bases between. Here the CDR3 DNA reads TGCGCCAGCAGCTTTGATCGACAGACCTCTGGAAACACCATATATTTT. Translation gives CASSFDRQTSGNTIYF.

The rearrangement uses TRBV27 and TRBJ1-5; D gene unclear. The germline gives CDR1 MNHEY, CDR2 SMNVEV (reference sequence). The length of the CDR3 is 14 residues. Trimming removed 6 bases from V and 0 bases from J, with 9 bases in between. The DNA of the CDR3 is TGTGCCAGCAGCCTTGTACATAGCAATCAGCCCCAGCATTTT. This encodes CASSLVHSNQPQHF.

The chain recombines TRBV28 with TRBJ1-5; possibly TRBD1 for D (6 bases). CDR1 and CDR2 from the germline V gene are MDHEN and SYDVKM. With 8 bases removed from V and 4 bases from J, the gap between germline ends came to 12 bases. The CDR3 is 13 amino acids. Here the CDR3 DNA reads TGTGCCAGCCGACAGCAGGGGAATCAGCCCCAGCATTTT. Its protein product is CASRQQGNQPQHF.

CDR3 amino acids: CASSFGQVTGELFF. The CDR3 nucleotides read TGCGCCAGCAGTTTTGGACAAGTCACCGGGGAGCTGTTTTTT. This chain uses TRBV5-1 with TRBJ2-2; tentative D call: TRBD1 (5 bases). This CDR3 region has 14 residues. V lost 5 bases, J lost 4 bases, and 12 bases lay in between. CDR1 SGHRS and CDR2 YFSETQ come from the germline V gene.

The chain couples TRBV7-2 to TRBJ1-5; 8 nucleotides line up with TRBD1. This CDR3 comprises 15 residues. V lost 4 bases to trimming and J lost 7 bases; unmatched junction nucleotides: 9. CDR1 is SGHTA and CDR2 is FQGNSA in the germline V gene. This CDR3 is CASSSLDRGDQPQHF. CDR3 nucleotide sequence: TGTGCCAGCAGCTCCCTAGACAGGGGTGACCAGCCCCAGCATTTT.

This clone came up a few times. J is TRBJ1-2 and V is TRBV6-1, with 7 positions matching TRBD1. Germline V gene data show CDR1 as MNHNS and CDR2 as SASEGT. The CDR3 contains 13 residues. J lost 4 bases, V lost 3 bases, and 2 bases had no gene match. In nucleotides, the CDR3 is TGTGCCAGCAGTGACAGGGGGGTCTATGGCTACACCTTC. Amino acids: CASSDRGVYGYTF.

V and J are TRBV7-3 and TRBJ2-5; D remains ambiguous. In germline, CDR1 is SGHTA, CDR2 FQGTGA. Trimming shortened V by 2 bases and J by 0 bases, and 4 bases separated the two germline ends. The CDR3 extends over 13 amino acids. The CDR3: CASSLSYQETQYF. The CDR3 coding sequence is TGTGCCAGCAGCTTATCGTACCAAGAGACCCAGTACTTC.

This rearrangement joins TRBV4-2 to TRBJ2-3, with 9 bases fitting TRBD2. Losses at the gene ends were 1 base for V and 3 bases for J; bases not matched to a gene: 2. The CDR3 runs to 15 residues. Germline CDR1 is LGHNA and CDR2 is YNFKEQ. The CDR3 protein is CASSQGGRATDTQYF. The CDR3 DNA sequence: TGTGCCAGCAGCCAAGGCGGGAGGGCAACAGATACGCAGTATTTT.

The DNA for the CDR3 is TGCGCCAGCAGCTTGGCCCCGGGGAACACCGGGGAGCTGTTTTTT. Its protein is CASSLAPGNTGELFF. The V call is TRBV5-1, the J call TRBJ2-2; no reliable D call. V shed 0 bases and J shed 1 base, with 7 bases lying between them. The CDR3 covers 15 residues. Germline V CDR1 and CDR2: SGHRS, YFSETQ.

The rearrangement links TRBV14 to TRBJ2-1; D ambiguous. Trimming pared 0 bases from V and 11 bases from J, leaving 8 bases between. The germline V gene encodes CDR1 SGHDN and CDR2 FVKESK. The CDR3 is made up of 12 amino acids. This CDR3 is CASSQEHSQQFF. The DNA of the CDR3 is TGTGCCAGCAGCCAAGAGCATAGTCAGCAGTTCTTC.

V is TRBV7-2 and J is TRBJ1-1; weak D call: TRBD1 (6 bases). Germline loops: CDR1 SGHTA, CDR2 FQGNSA. V was trimmed by 6 bases and J by 4 bases, leaving 12 bases between them. The CDR3 spans 13 residues. CDR3 bases: TGTGCCAGCAGTAATAGGGGGGGCACTGAAGCTTTCTTT. This sequence encodes CASSNRGGTEAFF.

V gene TRBV28 combines with J gene TRBJ1-5, with TRBD1 as a possible D gene (6 bases). The germline gives CDR1 MDHEN, CDR2 SYDVKM. CDR3 length equals 14 residues. With 5 bases removed from V and 3 bases from J, the gap between germline ends came to 11 bases. The CDR3 here is CASSQTGVNQPQHF. CDR3 DNA: TGTGCCAGCAGTCAGACAGGAGTCAATCAGCCCCAGCATTTT.

The chain employs TRBV19 and TRBJ1-1; D is unresolved. Trimming pared 6 bases from V and 5 bases from J, leaving 10 bases between. Per germline, CDR1 LNHDA and CDR2 SQIVND (reference sequence). The CDR3 is 12 amino acids. The CDR3 sequence is CASSLGRTEAFF. CDR3 coding DNA: TGTGCCAGTAGCCTGGGGAGGACTGAAGCTTTCTTT.

This clone was detected only once. V is TRBV28 and J is TRBJ1-3; D is undetermined. CDR1 MDHEN and CDR2 SYDVKM come from the germline V gene. This CDR3 is built from 12 residues. With 5 bases removed from V and 2 bases from J, the gap between germline ends came to 4 bases. The CDR3 sequence: CASSRAGNTIYF. The CDR3 nucleotides read TGTGCCAGCAGTCGCGCTGGAAACACCATATATTTT.

The rearrangement joins TRBV19 to TRBJ1-3; 7 nucleotides line up with TRBD1. The CDR3 is 19 residues long. Germline lookup yields CDR1 LNHDA and CDR2 SQIVND (reference sequence). The ends lost 4 bases at V and 2 bases at J; junction bases unmatched: 17. CDR3 nucleotides: TGTGCCAGTAGTACCAGAGGAGGGGGCAGTACCTTACCTGGAAACACCATATATTTT. Translating gives CASSTRGGGSTLPGNTIYF.